One sample yielded the 5 T cell receptor beta chains listed below, sequenced in a study of blood T cell repertoires in COVID-19. Sequencing was performed with immunoSEQ multiplex PCR; in TCRdb, only in-frame clones are kept and a portion is missing. The sample contains roughly 86,000 clones, roughly 80% of which appear only once. Sequencing was carried out using peripheral blood. All receptors come from a man between 60 and 75 years old with acute or convalescent COVID-19.

The chain recombines TRBV7-9 with TRBJ1-1, with 7 bases matching TRBD1. The CDR3 is 12 residues long. J was trimmed by 11 bases and V by 4 bases; bases with no gene match: 7. The germline V gene encodes CDR1 SEHNR and CDR2 FQNEAQ (reference sequence). CDR3 protein: CASSWDSRGAFF. In nucleotides, the CDR3 is TGTGCCAGCAGCTGGGACAGCCGGGGGGCTTTCTTT.

This sequence joins TRBV5-6 and TRBJ2-3; TRBD2 aligns across 10 bases. Germline CDR1 reads SGHDT; CDR2 reads YYEEEE. With V trimmed by 4 bases and J by 6 bases, 11 bases remained unmatched. This CDR3 is built from 16 residues. In nucleotides, the CDR3 is TGTGCCAGCAGCCGCGTAGCGGGGGGCGTGTGGGATACGCAGTATTTT. Protein sequence: CASSRVAGGVWDTQYF.

The rearrangement joins TRBV4-1 to TRBJ1-2; 9 nucleotides line up with TRBD1. The CDR3 is 17 residues long. Unmatched junction bases numbered 9, after V lost 0 bases and J lost 4 bases. Germline lookup yields CDR1 MGHRA and CDR2 YSYEKL. This CDR3 reads CASSQDLAQGAFYGYTF. CDR3 DNA: TGCGCCAGCAGCCAAGATCTCGCACAGGGGGCTTTCTATGGCTACACCTTC.

The rearrangement links TRBV12-5 to TRBJ1-2; TRBD1 aligns across 7 bases. In germline, CDR1 is LGHNT, CDR2 FRNRAP. The length of the CDR3 is 15 residues. Trimming took 1 base from V and 7 from J; bases not matched to a gene: 9. The CDR3 is CASGLGAGGNGGYTF. The CDR3, as DNA: TGTGCTAGTGGTTTGGGGGCAGGGGGAAATGGTGGCTACACCTTC.

The chain combines TRBV7-2 with TRBJ2-6; D is possibly TRBD2 (6 bases). CDR3 size: 18 residues. V was trimmed by 0 bases and J by 0 bases, leaving 12 bases between them. Germline V gives CDR1 SGHTA, CDR2 FQGNSA. The CDR3 region is CASSLASGASSGANVLTF. The CDR3 bases are TGTGCCAGCAGCTTAGCCTCGGGAGCCTCCTCTGGGGCCAACGTCCTGACTTTC.